This paragraph covers one TCR delta chain sequence. TCRdb's protein for this DNA is that of a much larger clone and differs from the translation at residue 11, likely a read error; the protein shown is the DNA translation. This record comes from a study of gamma-delta chains in newborns, infants, children. Overall study context: Microbial exposure reportedly drives polyclonal innate γδ T cell expansion after birth.

Germline CDR1 GEAIGNYY, CDR2 EKD. Trimming at V came to 3 bases and at J to 0 bases, leaving 10 bases not matched to a gene. CDR3 length: 18 residues. TCRdb made new clone calls on the reads using CATT. The repertoire includes around 6,200 delta-chain clones, approximately 2.4% of them detected once, and around 15% sits in the top ten. V usage is TRDV2 and J usage is TRDJ1, with TRDD3 matching 12 bases. This TCR came from a child who was a newborn, infant or young child, either healthy, febrile or measles-vaccinated (not recorded which). Sequencing was carried out using blood. CDR3 sequence reads: CACDSLYWGILDTDKLIF. The CDR3 DNA reads as TGTGCCTGTGACTCCTTGTACTGGGGGATACTAGACACCGATAAACTCATCTTT.